This T cell receptor beta chain was identified during a study of cytomegalovirus exposure and HLA in healthy donors. Whole-study findings and limits: According to an earlier analysis, most TCR beta V segments yielded productive rearrangements about 87% or about 30% of the time.

Germline CDR1 and CDR2: SGHTA and FQGNSA. V gave up 5 bases and J gave up 1 base; unmatched junction bases: 5. The CDR3 is 14 amino acids. For this clone: Its antigen is not identified.

With 60 Vbeta and 13 Jbeta primers, the PCR was carried out. Here immunoSEQ multiplex PCR was the method, and the copy in TCRdb shows in-frame clones only, minus some. The sample carries 120,000 or so clones, 70% to 80% recorded once. The receptor's source is a woman aged 45-60 years in good health and CMV-seropositive. J is TRBJ2-7 and V is TRBV7-2; 7 nucleotides agree with TRBD1. Source material: PBMCs. CDR3 sequence (DNA): TGTGCCAGCAGCCCGCAGACAGGGTCCTACGAGCAGTACTTC. Amino acid sequence: CASSPQTGSYEQYF.